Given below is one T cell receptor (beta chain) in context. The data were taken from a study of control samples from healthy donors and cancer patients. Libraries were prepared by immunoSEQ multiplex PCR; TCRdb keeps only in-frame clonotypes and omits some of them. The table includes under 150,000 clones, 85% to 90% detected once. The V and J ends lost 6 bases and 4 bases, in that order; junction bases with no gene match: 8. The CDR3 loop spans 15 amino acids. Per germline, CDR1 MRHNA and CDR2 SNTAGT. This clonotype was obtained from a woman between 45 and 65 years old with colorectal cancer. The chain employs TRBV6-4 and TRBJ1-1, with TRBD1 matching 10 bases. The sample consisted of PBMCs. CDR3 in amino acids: CASSQLGQGITEAFF. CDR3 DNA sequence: TGTGCCAGCAGCCAACTGGGACAGGGGATCACTGAAGCTTTCTTT.